The present TCR beta chain was sequenced within a study of T cells in Graves' hyperthyroidism and ophthalmopathy (dated by TCRdb to 2018 to 2020). As for the study more broadly: Peripheral blood was sampled at the time of initial diagnosis, prior to any treatment. A discovery cohort of about a hundred patients, 43 with Graves' ophthalmopathy and 57 with stable Graves' hyperthyroidism, was used to find distinguishing TCR V-J signatures. An independent validation cohort of under 20 hyperthyroidism patients and some 15 patients who later progressed to ophthalmopathy tested prospective prediction of ophthalmopathy. The roughly 94 discovery patients were randomly split 7:3 into training and test sets. Thyroid tissue and blood T-cell repertoires from six or seven Graves' hyperthyroidism patients were also compared in the study. Following sampling, methimazole starting at 30 mg daily was given to hyperthyroidism patients, and high-dose intravenous methylprednisolone was given to ophthalmopathy patients. The paper describes TCR Vbeta CDR3 sequencing of more than 120 peripheral blood samples, made up of under 50 ophthalmopathy patients, roughly 72 hyperthyroidism patients and approximately 17 progressor patients. Beyond this particular receptor, the publication reports: No statistical method was used to fix the sample size in advance, and group allocation was not hidden from the investigators. In cross-validation, a model built on a 13 V-J signature told ophthalmopathy apart from stable hyperthyroidism with 87.88% sensitivity and roughly 81% specificity, and in testing the same model reached 80%/75%. In validation, the model predicted progression to ophthalmopathy a median of about 6.5 months before onset, with 70% to 71% sensitivity and about 72% specificity. Most expanded thyroid clonotypes (frequency above 0.001) were also detected in blood, suggesting blood repertoires may reflect thyroid immune responses.

To note about this clonotype: Its cognate antigen has yet to be identified. No base quality values were provided; no much bigger clone lies one nucleotide off.

The CDR3 sequence holds 14 residues, the cysteine and phenylalanine included. Just CDR3 DNA is preserved here, 42 bases in frame from base 1. The V and J ends are trimmed by 3 bases and 3 bases, leaving 12 bases between them. TCR beta CDR3 regions were amplified from RNA transcripts. The first round of RT-PCR for the TCR CDR3 was performed with the HTBI primer set and the Qiagen OneStep RT-PCR kit. Libraries were constructed in a second round of multiplex PCR, after which size selection and purification were carried out. Sequencing of the libraries was done on an Illumina HiSeq2000 using paired-end 100 bp reads. Turning to the authors' computational methods: SOAPnuke was used to process the raw data, with reads discarded if the reads contained adapters or uncalled bases, had a mean Phred below 15, or lacked an exact constant-primer or identifier match. High-quality paired reads were merged with COPE v1.2.5, and unique nucleotide sequences were defined as clonotypes. MiTCR v1.1 was used to align clonotypes to the IMGT TRBV, TRBD and TRBJ reference segments. Only V-J combinations with frequency above 0.0001, covering 99% to 99.2% of repertoires, were analysed. The TCS score was defined as F50 (clonal expansion) divided by E x V (chaos), with BLOSUM62-based TCRdist calculated between CDR3 peptides within each V-J. Welch's t-statistics and random forest reduced fewer than 550 V-J features to fewer than 15, which were used in a naive Bayes classifier (R e1071). TCRdb's own reprocessing of the public reads used fastp at Q25 and MiXCR and kept productive beta chains. Rows are combined by CDR3 protein, so each entry shows the most common genes and DNA. These V and J calls derive from TCRdb rather than the authors' analysis. The sample includes roughly 400,000 distinct CDR3 sequences, with less than 20% observed a single time. The ten largest clones capture about 30% of the sample.

Hyperthyroidism patients were aged 18 to 65 years and newly diagnosed, with disease duration of less than 2 months. Patients with uncontrolled infections, other autoimmune diseases, pregnancy or lactation were excluded. Diagnoses relied on clinical symptoms, serum thyroxine and TRAb, thyroid ultrasound and orbital computed tomography. Blood from progressor patients was collected at the time of first diagnosis with hyperthyroidism, before any ophthalmopathy symptoms had appeared. PBMCs were isolated from approximately 10 ml of fresh peripheral blood by Ficoll-Paque density gradient centrifugation. Progressor patients were initially diagnosed with Graves' hyperthyroidism and developed ophthalmopathy during follow-up. Total RNA was extracted with Trizol reagent, and quality was checked on an Agilent 2100 Bioanalyzer.

The chain links TRBV12-3 or TRBV12-4 with TRBJ2-7; D gene: possibly TRBD1, on 6 matching bases. The sequenced sample was blood. The receptor was derived from a woman in her late teens or twenties with Graves' hyperthyroidism that later progressed to Graves' ophthalmopathy. At the DNA level, the sequence is TGTGCCAGCAGTTTTTTGGGACAAGACTACGAGCAGTACTTC. This codes for CASSFLGQDYEQYF.